This T cell receptor (beta chain) was obtained from a study of control samples from healthy donors and cancer patients. Produced via immunoSEQ multiplex PCR; TCRdb's table is partial and in-frame only. The data contain over 100,000 clones, about nine tenths of them seen just once; the ten biggest clones take up around 3.5%. In this sample, this clone turned up a few times. The CDR3 length is 15 residues. The V gene's germline CDR1 is MNHEY and CDR2 SMNVEV (reference sequence). Trimming took 7 bases from V and 3 from J; bases not matched to a gene: 9. This chain connects TRBV27 to TRBJ1-5, with 7 bases matching TRBD1. The clonotype originates from a man between 40 and 49 years old in good health. The sequenced sample was blood. The CDR3 region is CASTAAGGPNQPQHF. CDR3 nucleotide sequence: TGTGCCAGCACCGCAGCAGGGGGACCCAATCAGCCCCAGCATTTT.